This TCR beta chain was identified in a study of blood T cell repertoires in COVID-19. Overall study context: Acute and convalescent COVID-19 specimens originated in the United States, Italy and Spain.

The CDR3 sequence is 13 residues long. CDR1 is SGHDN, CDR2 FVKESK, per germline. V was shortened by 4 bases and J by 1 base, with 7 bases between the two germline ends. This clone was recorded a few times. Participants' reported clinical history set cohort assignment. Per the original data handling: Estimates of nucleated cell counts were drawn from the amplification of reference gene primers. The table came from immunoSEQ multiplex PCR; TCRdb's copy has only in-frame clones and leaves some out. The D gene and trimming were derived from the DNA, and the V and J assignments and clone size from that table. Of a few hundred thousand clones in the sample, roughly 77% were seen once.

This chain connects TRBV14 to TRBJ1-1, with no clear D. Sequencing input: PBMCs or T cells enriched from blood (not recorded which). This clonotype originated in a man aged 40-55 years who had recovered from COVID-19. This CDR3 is CASSLTGNTEAFF. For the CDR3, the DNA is TGTGCCAGCAGCCTTACGGGGAACACTGAAGCTTTCTTT.